By share of the sample, the clone carrying this TCR beta chain is large. The antigen remains undetermined. Multiplex PCR amplified the TCR beta CDR3 region. Its first round ran for 10 cycles with 32 V and 13 J primers. TCRdb reprocessed the multiplex PCR reads via MiXCR and lists one record per CDR3 protein. The sample lists 12,000 to 15,000 distinct CDR3 sequences, under 35% occurring once. Bulk tumor genomic DNA, approximately 570 ng per sample, was the template. Spaced far apart, several biopsies were taken from each primary tumor during surgery. Their non-small cell lung cancer was newly diagnosed and untreated, and the patients underwent curative surgery. This sample was included in a study of immune heterogeneity within non-small cell lung tumors. General observations from the study: Statistically, local T-cell clonality exhibited a moderate yet significant correlation with local tumor mutational burden (R approximately 0.33). The study found high-frequency T-cell receptor beta clonotypes largely distinct between individual patients.

Germline CDR1 MDHEN, CDR2 SYDVKM. V was pared by 3 bases and J by 0 bases, with 11 bases between. This CDR3 has 15 amino acids. The sequenced material came from lung tumor tissue. This clonotype originated in a woman between 50 and 59 years old with non-small cell lung cancer. The rearrangement links TRBV28 to TRBJ1-2; D is unresolved. The CDR3 nucleotides are TGTGCCAGCAGTTTGCCTCGACAAGCTAACTATGGCTACACCTTC. As protein: CASSLPRQANYGYTF.